The 17 T cell receptor beta chains listed next were all sequenced from one sample in a study of shared clonotypes between healthy human individuals. Here immunoSEQ multiplex PCR was the method, and the copy in TCRdb shows in-frame clones only, minus some. In the table there are around 1.9 million clones, just over 90% of which are singletons. Naive CD8 cells lacked CD45RO and underwent positive selection for CCR7, leaving out terminally differentiated effector memory CD45RA+ cells. What was sequenced was naive CD8+ T cells from PBMCs. These receptors were taken from a man between 18 and 29 years old in good health. Some clones in this sample may be carry-over from other donors' samples.

This clone was recorded once. The sample contains more than one DNA sequence encoding this CDR3. The chain uses TRBV11-3 and TRBJ2-7, with D unclear. CDR3 length equals 14 residues. Germline loops: CDR1 SGHNT, CDR2 YENEEA. Trimming removed 6 bases from V and 0 bases from J, with 12 bases in between. In nucleotides, the CDR3 is TGTGCCAGCAGTCTGAAGGGCTCCTCCTACGAGCAGTACTTC. This encodes CASSLKGSSYEQYF.

The gene calls are TRBV4-1 and TRBJ1-1; D remains ambiguous. The ends were cut back, 4 bases at V and 0 bases at J, with 12 bases in the middle. CDR3 length: 15 amino acids. The germline V gene has CDR1 MGHRA and CDR2 YSYEKL. The CDR3 reads CASSPRIHMNTEAFF. For the CDR3, the DNA is TGCGCCAGCAGCCCCCGTATCCACATGAACACTGAAGCTTTCTTT.

About this clone itself: The same CDR3 arises from other DNA sequences in this sample as well. The rearrangement joins TRBV18 to TRBJ1-1, with a weak D call TRBD1 (6 bases). Between the trimmed V and J ends, which lost 0 bases and 4 bases, there was a span of 9 bases. CDR3 length equals 14 residues. The germline gives CDR1 KGHSH, CDR2 LQKENI. The CDR3 sequence is CASSPPQGGTEAFF. CDR3 nucleotides: TGTGCCAGCTCACCACCACAGGGTGGCACTGAAGCTTTCTTT. Supplemented by reference TRBV18 and TRBJ1-1, the full variable domain reads NAGVMQNPRHLVRRRGQEARLRCSPMKGHSHVYWYRQLPEEGLKFMVYLQKENIIDESGMPKERFSAEFPKEGPSILRIQQVVRGDSAAYFCASSPPQGGTEAFFGQGTRLTVV.

This chain uses TRBV5-6 with TRBJ2-1, with D perhaps TRBD1 or TRBD2 (6 bases each). The CDR3 loop spans 13 amino acids. Germline values: CDR1 SGHDT, CDR2 YYEEEE. The V and J ends lost 6 bases and 5 bases respectively, with 12 bases between them. The CDR3 region is CASTGAVNNEQFF. The CDR3 coding sequence is TGTGCCAGCACGGGGGCAGTCAACAATGAGCAGTTCTTC.

The chain links TRBV5-5 to TRBJ2-2, with a possible D match to TRBD2 (6 bases). From germline, CDR1 is SGHKS and CDR2 YYEKEE (reference sequence). CDR3 length equals 15 residues. The germline V and J ends were trimmed by 0 bases and 4 bases, with 10 bases remaining between them. CDR3 bases: TGTGCCAGCAGCTTGGGCTCCGGGAGCACCGGGGAGCTGTTTTTT. The encoded protein is CASSLGSGSTGELFF.

The chain combines TRBV6-1 with TRBJ2-7; maybe TRBD2 (6 bases). The CDR3 covers 13 residues. V was cut by 3 bases and J by 5 bases, with 11 bases left in between. Germline V gene lookup returns CDR1 MNHNS and CDR2 SASEGT. The CDR3 loop reads CASSDGRDDEQYF. Here the CDR3 DNA reads TGTGCCAGCAGTGACGGGCGGGACGACGAGCAGTACTTC.

The V gene is TRBV2, the J gene TRBJ1-1; 8 nucleotides agree with TRBD1. Looked up from germline, CDR1 is SNHLY and CDR2 is FYNNEI. The junction had 9 bases not matched to a gene; V was cut back by 1 base and J by 11 bases. The CDR3 runs to 14 residues. CDR3 loop: CASSEGAGGYRAFF. The CDR3 DNA follows: TGTGCCAGCAGTGAAGGGGCAGGGGGCTATCGTGCTTTCTTT.

The V gene is TRBV28, the J gene TRBJ2-1; D uncertain. With 2 bases removed from V and 8 bases from J, the gap between germline ends came to 16 bases. Germline CDR1 and CDR2: MDHEN and SYDVKM. The CDR3 totals 15 residues. CDR3 DNA: TGTGCCAGCAGTTTACTGGGCAGGAGCTTGGATGAGCAGTTCTTC. It translates to CASSLLGRSLDEQFF.

The rearrangement joins TRBV11-2 to TRBJ2-3, with 7 bases lining up with TRBD2. This CDR3 region has 16 residues. J was trimmed by 6 bases and V by 1 base; bases with no gene match: 10. From germline, CDR1 is SGHAT and CDR2 FQNNGV. The CDR3 DNA sequence: TGTGCCAGCAGCTTAGTGGCGGGAGTAATGGCTGATACGCAGTATTTT. Translating it yields CASSLVAGVMADTQYF.

The chain combines TRBV5-1 with TRBJ2-5; D perhaps matches TRBD2 (5 bases). Trimming shortened V by 5 bases and J by 0 bases, and 8 bases separated the two germline ends. The CDR3 is made up of 13 amino acids. Germline V CDR1 and CDR2: SGHRS, YFSETQ. In DNA form, the CDR3 reads TGCGCCAGCAGACCGGGAAACCAAGAGACCCAGTACTTC. Translated, it gives CASRPGNQETQYF.

This clone was detected once. The chain couples TRBV27 to TRBJ2-7; TRBD2 matches 8 bases. The trim removed 5 bases at V and 6 bases at J, leaving 12 bases unmatched. The CDR3 sequence is 15 residues long. Germline-derived CDR1 and CDR2 are MNHEY and SMNVEV (reference sequence). CDR3 nucleotide sequence: TGTGCCAGCAGTCGAAAGACCGGCCTAGCGGGCGAGCAGTACTTC. This encodes CASSRKTGLAGEQYF.

The chain links TRBV25-1 to TRBJ2-7, with D possibly TRBD1 on 5 matching bases. The V end was cut by 5 bases, the J end by 7 bases, with 18 bases between. This CDR3 is built from 14 residues. Per germline, CDR1 MGHDK and CDR2 SYGVNS. The CDR3 nucleotides are TGTGCCAGCAGTACAGGTTGGGGCTTTCAGGAGCAGTACTTC. It encodes CASSTGWGFQEQYF.

The rearrangement links TRBV11-2 to TRBJ1-2; D is uncertain. This CDR3 spans 15 amino acids. Germline V gene lookup returns CDR1 SGHAT and CDR2 FQNNGV. Trimming removed 0 bases from V and 0 bases from J, with 8 bases in between. The CDR3 sequence: CASSLDNRANYGYTF. In DNA, the CDR3 is TGTGCCAGCAGCTTAGATAACAGAGCTAACTATGGCTACACCTTC.

The chain couples TRBV27 to TRBJ2-1; D is ambiguous. This CDR3 contains 13 residues. Trimming took off 5 bases at V and 4 bases at J, with 9 bases between the two ends. Per germline, CDR1 MNHEY and CDR2 SMNVEV (reference sequence). CDR3 amino acids: CASSHDDYNEQFF. The CDR3 coding sequence is TGTGCCAGCAGTCACGACGATTACAATGAGCAGTTCTTC.

This chain uses TRBV19 with TRBJ1-1; D not resolved. Deletions cut 3 bases from V and 1 base from J, with 0 bases between. From germline, CDR1 is LNHDA and CDR2 SQIVND (reference sequence). The CDR3 contains 11 residues. This chain's CDR3 is CASSMNTEAFF. DNA of the CDR3: TGTGCCAGTAGTATGAACACTGAAGCTTTCTTT.

The chain uses TRBV29-1 and TRBJ1-1; D uncertain. This CDR3 spans 11 amino acids. Germline assignment: CDR1 SQVTM and CDR2 ANQGSEA. Deletions cut 4 bases from V and 1 base from J, with 4 bases between. Here the CDR3 reads CSVASNTEAFF. The CDR3 nucleotides are TGCAGCGTTGCATCGAACACTGAAGCTTTCTTT. The whole variable domain, remainder taken from reference TRBV29-1 and TRBJ1-1, is SAVISQKPSRDICQRGTSLTIQCQVDSQVTMMFWYRQQPGQSLTLIATANQGSEATYESGFVIDKFPISRPNLTFSTLTVSNMSPEDSSIYLCSVASNTEAFFGQGTRLTVV.

Of note for this clone: The same CDR3 is also encoded by other DNA sequences in this sample. The V call is TRBV7-9, the J call TRBJ1-1, with unresolved D. With 1 base removed from V and 2 bases from J, the gap between germline ends came to 11 bases. The CDR3 runs 15 residues. Germline lookup yields CDR1 SEHNR and CDR2 FQNEAQ (reference sequence). In nucleotides, the CDR3 is TGTGCCAGCAGCTTAGGGGCGGGAATTAACACTGAAGCTTTCTTT. Translated, it gives CASSLGAGINTEAFF.